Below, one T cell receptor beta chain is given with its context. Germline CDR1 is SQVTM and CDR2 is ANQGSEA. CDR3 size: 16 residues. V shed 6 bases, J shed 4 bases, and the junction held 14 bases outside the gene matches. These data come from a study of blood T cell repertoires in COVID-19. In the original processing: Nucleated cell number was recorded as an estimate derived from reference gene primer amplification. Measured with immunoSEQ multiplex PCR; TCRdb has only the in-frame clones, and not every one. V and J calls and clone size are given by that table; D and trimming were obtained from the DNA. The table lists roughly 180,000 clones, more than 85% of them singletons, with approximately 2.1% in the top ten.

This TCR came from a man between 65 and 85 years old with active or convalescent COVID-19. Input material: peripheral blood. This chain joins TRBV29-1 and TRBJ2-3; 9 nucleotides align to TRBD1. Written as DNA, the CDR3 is TGCAGCGTGAGAGGGGGACAGGGAAGATTGTCAGATACGCAGTATTTT. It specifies CSVRGGQGRLSDTQYF.